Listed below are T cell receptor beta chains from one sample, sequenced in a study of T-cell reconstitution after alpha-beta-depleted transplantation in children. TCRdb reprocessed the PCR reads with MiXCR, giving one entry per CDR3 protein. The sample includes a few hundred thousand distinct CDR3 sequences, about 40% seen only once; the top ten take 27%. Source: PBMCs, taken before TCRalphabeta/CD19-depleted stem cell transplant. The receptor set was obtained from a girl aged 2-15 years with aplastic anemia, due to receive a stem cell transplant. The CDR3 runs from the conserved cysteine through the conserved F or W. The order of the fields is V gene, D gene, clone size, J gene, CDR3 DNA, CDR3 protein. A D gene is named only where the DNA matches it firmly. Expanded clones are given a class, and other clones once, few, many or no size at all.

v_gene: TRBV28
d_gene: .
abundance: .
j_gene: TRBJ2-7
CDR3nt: TGTGCCAGCAGTTTAGGCAGGGTCTCCTACGAGCAGTACTTC
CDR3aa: CASSLGRVSYEQYF

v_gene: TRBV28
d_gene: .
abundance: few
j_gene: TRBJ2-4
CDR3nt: TGTGCCAGCACCACAGTCGGGGCCCCCAAAAACATTCAGTACTTC
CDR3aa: CASTTVGAPKNIQYF

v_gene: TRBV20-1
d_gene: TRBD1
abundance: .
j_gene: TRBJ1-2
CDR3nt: TGCAGTGCCCTGGGACAGGGGGTTAGCTACACCTTC
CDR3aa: CSALGQGVSYTF

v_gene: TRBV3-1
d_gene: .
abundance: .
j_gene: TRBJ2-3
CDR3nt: TGTGCCAGCAGCCAAGACCCGCAAAGGAAATTAGATACGCAGTATTTT
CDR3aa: CASSQDPQRKLDTQYF

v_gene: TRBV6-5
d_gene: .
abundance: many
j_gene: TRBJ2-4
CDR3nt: TGTGCCAGCAGTTACTCGACGTCCAGCGTGGGCATTCAGTACTTC
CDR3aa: CASSYSTSSVGIQYF

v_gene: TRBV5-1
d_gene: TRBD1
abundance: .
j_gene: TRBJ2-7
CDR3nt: TGCGCCAGCAGCTTGGCCCATCCCCGGGACAGAGGACACGAGCAGTACTTC
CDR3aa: CASSLAHPRDRGHEQYF

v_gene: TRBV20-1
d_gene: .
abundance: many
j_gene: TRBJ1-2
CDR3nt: TGCAGTGCTAGCGACAAGCGGGTCCCTAACTATGGCTACACCTTC
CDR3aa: CSASDKRVPNYGYTF

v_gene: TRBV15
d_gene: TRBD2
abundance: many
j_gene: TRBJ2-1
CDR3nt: TGTGCCACCAGCGAACTGAAAATAGCGGGTGAAAGCAATGAGCAGTTCTTC
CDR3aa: CATSELKIAGESNEQFF

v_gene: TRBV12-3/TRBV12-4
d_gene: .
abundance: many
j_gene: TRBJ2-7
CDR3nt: TGTGCCAGCAGATCTAGGGCCTCCTACGAGCAGTACTTC
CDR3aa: CASRSRASYEQYF

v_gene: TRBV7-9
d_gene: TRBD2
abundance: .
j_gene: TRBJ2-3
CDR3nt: TGTGCCAGCAGCTTTAGCGGGAATCTGGATACGCAGTATTTT
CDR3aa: CASSFSGNLDTQYF

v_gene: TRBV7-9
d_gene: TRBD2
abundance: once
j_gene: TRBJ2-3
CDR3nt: TGTGCCAGCAGCATCCCAGCGGGGGGCACAGATACGCAGTATTTT
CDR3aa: CASSIPAGGTDTQYF

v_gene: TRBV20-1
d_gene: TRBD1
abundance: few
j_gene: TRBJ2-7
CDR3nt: TGCAGTGCTAAAGGACAGGGAGGAAACGAGCAGTACTTC
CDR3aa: CSAKGQGGNEQYF

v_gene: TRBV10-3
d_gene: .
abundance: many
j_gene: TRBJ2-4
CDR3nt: TGTGCCATCAGCGGGGGGCCTGTGGACATTCAGTACTTC
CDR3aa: CAISGGPVDIQYF

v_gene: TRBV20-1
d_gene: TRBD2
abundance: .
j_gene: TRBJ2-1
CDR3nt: TGCAGTGCTAGAGAGGGACTAGCGGGTTACAATGAGCAGTTCTTC
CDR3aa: CSAREGLAGYNEQFF

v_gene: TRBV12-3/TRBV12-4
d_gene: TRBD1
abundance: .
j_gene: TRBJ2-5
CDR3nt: TGTGCCAGCAGTGAGGCGCCAAGGGACAGATATCAAGAGACCCAGTACTTC
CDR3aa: CASSEAPRDRYQETQYF

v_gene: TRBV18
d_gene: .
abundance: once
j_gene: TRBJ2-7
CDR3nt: TGTGCCAGCTCACCAACCCCCGGGGGCTGGTACGAGCAGTACTTC
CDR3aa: CASSPTPGGWYEQYF

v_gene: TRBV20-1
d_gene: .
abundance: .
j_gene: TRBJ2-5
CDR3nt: TGCATTGCTAGAGATGCAAAGAAAGGGAAAGAGACCCAGTACTTC
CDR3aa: CIARDAKKGKETQYF

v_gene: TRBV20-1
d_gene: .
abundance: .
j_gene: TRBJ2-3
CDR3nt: TGCAGTGCTCTATTCGGGGAGTCCCGCACAGATACGCAGTATTTT
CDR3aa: CSALFGESRTDTQYF

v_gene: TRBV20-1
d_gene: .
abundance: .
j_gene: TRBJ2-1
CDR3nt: TGCAGACCAGCCCGGGGGGCTCAGAATGAGCAGTTCTTC
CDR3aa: CRPARGAQNEQFF

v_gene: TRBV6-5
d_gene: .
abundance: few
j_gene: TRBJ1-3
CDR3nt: TGTGCCAGCAGTTACTTCGGGGACTCTGGAAACACCATATATTTT
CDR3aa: CASSYFGDSGNTIYF

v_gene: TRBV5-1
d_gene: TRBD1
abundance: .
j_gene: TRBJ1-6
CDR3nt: TGCGCCAGCAGACGACAGGGGAGCTCCTATAATTCACCCCTCCACTTT
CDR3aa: CASRRQGSSYNSPLHF

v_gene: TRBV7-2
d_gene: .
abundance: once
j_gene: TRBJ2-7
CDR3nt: TGTGCCAGCAGCTTATTGCACTCAGGTCCACTCGAGCAGTACTTC
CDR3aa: CASSLLHSGPLEQYF

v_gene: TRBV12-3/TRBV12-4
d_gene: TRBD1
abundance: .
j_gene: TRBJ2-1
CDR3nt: TGTGCCAGCAGTACTATGGGACAGGGCCACAATGAGCAGTTCTTC
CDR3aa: CASSTMGQGHNEQFF

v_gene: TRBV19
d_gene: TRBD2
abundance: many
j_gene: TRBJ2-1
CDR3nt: TGTGCCAGTATGAAAGGACCGACTAGCGGGATGCAGGATGAGCAGTTCTTC
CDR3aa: CASMKGPTSGMQDEQFF

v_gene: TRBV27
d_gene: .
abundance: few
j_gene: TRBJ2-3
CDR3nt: TGTGCCAGCAGTTCAAGGGGCGGAGATACGCAGTATTTT
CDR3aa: CASSSRGGDTQYF

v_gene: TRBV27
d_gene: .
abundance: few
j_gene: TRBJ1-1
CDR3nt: TGTGCCAGCAGTTTGGCAGGGGTGTACACTGAAGCTTTCTTT
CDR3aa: CASSLAGVYTEAFF

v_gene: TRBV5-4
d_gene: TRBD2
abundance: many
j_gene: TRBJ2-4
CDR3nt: TGTGCCAGCAGTTCTGGGACTAGCGGGACCCTATTAGCCAAAAACATTCAGTACTTC
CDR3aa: CASSSGTSGTLLAKNIQYF

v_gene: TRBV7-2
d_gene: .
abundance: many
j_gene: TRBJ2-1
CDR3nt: TGTGCCAGCAGCTTAGCCTACGGGGCCTACAATGAGCAGTTCTTC
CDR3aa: CASSLAYGAYNEQFF

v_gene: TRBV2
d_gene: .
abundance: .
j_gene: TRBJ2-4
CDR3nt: TGTGCCAGCAGTGATGACTACGGGAATGAGTTCTTC
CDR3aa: CASSDDYGNEFF

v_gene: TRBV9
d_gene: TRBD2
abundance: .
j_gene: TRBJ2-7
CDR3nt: TGTGCCAGCAGCGCTGGACTAGCGGGAGTCTACGAGCAGTACTTC
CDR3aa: CASSAGLAGVYEQYF

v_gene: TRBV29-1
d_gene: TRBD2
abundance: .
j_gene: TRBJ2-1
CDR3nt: TGCAGCGTTGAGGGGTCTAGCGGGGGCAGCTACAATGAGCAGTTCTTC
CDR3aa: CSVEGSSGGSYNEQFF

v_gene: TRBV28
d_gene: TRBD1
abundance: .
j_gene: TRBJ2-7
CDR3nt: TGTGCCAGCAGTTCGACAGGGCACTTTTACGAGCAGTACTTC
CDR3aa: CASSSTGHFYEQYF

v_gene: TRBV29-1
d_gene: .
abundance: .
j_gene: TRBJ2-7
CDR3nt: TGCAGCGTTGAAAACAGGGCAGGAATGGGAGAGCAGTACTTC
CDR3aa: CSVENRAGMGEQYF

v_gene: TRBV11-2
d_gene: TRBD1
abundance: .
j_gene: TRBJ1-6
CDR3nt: TGTGCCAGCAGCGCCACAGGGGACAATTCACCCCTCCACTTT
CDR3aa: CASSATGDNSPLHF

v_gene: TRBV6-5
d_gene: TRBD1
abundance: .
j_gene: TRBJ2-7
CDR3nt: TGTGCCAGCAGTTATTATGGAGGACAGGGGGCCTACGAGCAGTACTTC
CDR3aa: CASSYYGGQGAYEQYF

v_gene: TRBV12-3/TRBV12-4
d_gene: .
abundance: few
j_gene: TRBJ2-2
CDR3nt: TGTGCCAGCAGTTTGAATCGGGGAATAATCGGGGAGCTGTTTTTT
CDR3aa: CASSLNRGIIGELFF

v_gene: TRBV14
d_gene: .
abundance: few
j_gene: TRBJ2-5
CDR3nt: TGTGCCAGCAGCCAAGATCGGGTCGGCGAGACCCAGTACTTC
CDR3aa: CASSQDRVGETQYF

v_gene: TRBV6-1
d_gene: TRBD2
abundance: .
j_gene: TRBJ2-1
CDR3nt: TGTGCCAGCAGTGGTACTAGCGGGAGGGCCGGGTCCTACAATGAGCAGTTCTTC
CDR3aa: CASSGTSGRAGSYNEQFF

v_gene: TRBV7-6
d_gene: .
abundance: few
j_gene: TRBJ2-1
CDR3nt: TGTGCCAGCAGCTTATCCGGTGAGCAGTTCTTC
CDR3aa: CASSLSGEQFF